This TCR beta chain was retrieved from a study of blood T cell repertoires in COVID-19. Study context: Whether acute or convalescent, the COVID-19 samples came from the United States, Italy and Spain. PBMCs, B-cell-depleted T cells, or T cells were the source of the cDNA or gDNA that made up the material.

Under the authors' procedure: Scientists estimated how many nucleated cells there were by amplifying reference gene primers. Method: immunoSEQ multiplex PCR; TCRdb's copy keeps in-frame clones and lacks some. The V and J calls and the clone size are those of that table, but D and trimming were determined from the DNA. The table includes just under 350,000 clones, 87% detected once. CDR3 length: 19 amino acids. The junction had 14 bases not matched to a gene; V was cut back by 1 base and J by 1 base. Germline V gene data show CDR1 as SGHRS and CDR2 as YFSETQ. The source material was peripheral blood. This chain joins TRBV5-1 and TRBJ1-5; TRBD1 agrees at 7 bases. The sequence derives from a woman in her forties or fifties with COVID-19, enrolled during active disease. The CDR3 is CASSLFPRTGPNSNQPQHF. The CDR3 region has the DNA TGCGCCAGCAGCTTGTTTCCCCGGACAGGCCCGAACAGCAATCAGCCCCAGCATTTT. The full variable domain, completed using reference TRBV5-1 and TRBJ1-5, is KAGVTQTPRYLIKTRGQQVTLSCSPISGHRSVSWYQQTPGQGLQFLFEYFSETQRNKGNFPGRFSGRQFSNSRSEMNVSTLELGDSALYLCASSLFPRTGPNSNQPQHFGDGTRLSIL.